This T cell receptor beta chain was identified in a study of CD8+ T cells in alopecia areata. General observations from the study: Sequence data from scalp samples additionally include resident alphabeta T cells of normal skin. In patients, TCRs were shared less clearly than in mice, and HLA may possibly be involved. Lesional scalp, notably in alopecia totalis/universalis, had clonality above that of normal scalp.

This clone was found a few times. Its antigen remains unknown. The authors extracted RNA and reverse transcribed it into cDNA as the sequencing template. Only in-frame clones appear in the TCRdb table, and some are missing; sequencing was by immunoSEQ multiplex PCR. Of around 250,000 clones in the sample, around 67% were seen once. V gave up 4 bases and J gave up 6 bases; unmatched junction bases: 6. Per germline, CDR1 MNHNY and CDR2 SVGAGI (reference sequence). This CDR3 spans 14 amino acids. The sample here was CD4+ T cells sorted from blood, taken at week 0. This sequence was found in a human donor with alopecia areata. The chain uses TRBV6-6 and TRBJ1-5; TRBD1 agrees at 7 bases. The CDR3 DNA follows: TGTGCCAGCAGTTCGCGACAGGGTGGTCAGCCCCAGCATTTT. Protein product: CASSSRQGGQPQHF.